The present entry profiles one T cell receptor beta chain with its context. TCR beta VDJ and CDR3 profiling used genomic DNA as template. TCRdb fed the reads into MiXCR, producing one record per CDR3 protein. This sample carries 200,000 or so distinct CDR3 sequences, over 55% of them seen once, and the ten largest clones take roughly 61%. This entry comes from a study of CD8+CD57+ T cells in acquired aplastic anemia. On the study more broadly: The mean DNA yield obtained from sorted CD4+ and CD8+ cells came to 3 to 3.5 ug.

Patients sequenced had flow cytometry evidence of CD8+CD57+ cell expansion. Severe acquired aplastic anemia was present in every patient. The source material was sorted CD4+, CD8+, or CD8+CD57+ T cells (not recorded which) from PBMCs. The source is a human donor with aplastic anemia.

The CDR3 spells CASSQGASSYEQYF. In nucleotides, the CDR3 is TGCGCCAGCAGCCAGGGGGCGAGCTCCTACGAGCAGTACTTC. The chain uses TRBV4-1 and TRBJ2-7, with D maybe TRBD1 (6 bases). The germline V and J ends were trimmed by 3 bases and 0 bases, with 9 bases remaining between them. Germline assignment: CDR1 MGHRA and CDR2 YSYEKL. CDR3 length equals 14 residues.